Sequencing of this TCR beta chain was carried out in a study of vaccination effects on CD4 cells after COVID-19. Findings and limits, study-wide: Healthy vaccine recipients' vaccine-induced clones were almost all SARS-CoV-2 mono-reactive. Clones arising from infection and from vaccination showed marked clonal contraction late after vaccination. Convalescent patients were scarce, and early post-infection timepoints were absent.

Comments on this clone: Its target is not known.

Sequencing was preceded by expansion of antigen-specific CD4+ T cells with viral peptide pools in the ViraFEST assay. The culture ran for 10 to 11 days, and then CD4+ T cells were isolated. Vaccinated recipients, who were negative for nucleocapsid antibodies, had no history of SARS-CoV-2 infection. This CDR3 contains 12 residues. CDR1 is LGHDT, CDR2 YNNKEL, per germline (reference sequence). The V end lost 4 bases, the J end lost 6 bases, and 10 bases lay between the germline ends. Measured with immunoSEQ multiplex PCR; TCRdb has only the in-frame clones, and not every one. The sample shows around 24,000 clones, 74% of them seen only once.

Here the sequenced sample was CD4+ T cells from PBMCs cultured with SARS-CoV-2 spike peptides, taken before COVID-19 vaccination. J is TRBJ2-7 and V is TRBV3-1 (or the pseudogene TRBV3-2), with no clear D. This TCR was sampled from a human donor who received a COVID-19 vaccine. Here the CDR3 DNA reads TGTGCCAGCAGCCCCTCCGGCGTCGAGCAGTACTTC. It is translated as CASSPSGVEQYF.